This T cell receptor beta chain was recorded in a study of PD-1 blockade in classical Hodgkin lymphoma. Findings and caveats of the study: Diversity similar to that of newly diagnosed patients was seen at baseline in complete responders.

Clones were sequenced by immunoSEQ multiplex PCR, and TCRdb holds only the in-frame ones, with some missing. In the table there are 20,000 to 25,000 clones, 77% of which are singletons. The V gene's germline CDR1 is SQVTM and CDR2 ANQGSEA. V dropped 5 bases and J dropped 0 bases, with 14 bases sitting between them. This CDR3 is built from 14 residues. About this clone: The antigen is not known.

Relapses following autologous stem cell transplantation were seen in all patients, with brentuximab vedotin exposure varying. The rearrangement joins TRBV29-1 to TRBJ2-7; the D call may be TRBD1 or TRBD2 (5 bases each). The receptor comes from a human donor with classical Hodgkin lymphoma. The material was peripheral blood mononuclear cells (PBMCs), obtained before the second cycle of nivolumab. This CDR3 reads CSVIRDPRSYEQYF. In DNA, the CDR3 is TGCAGCGTTATCCGGGACCCGCGCTCCTACGAGCAGTACTTC.